This T cell receptor beta chain comes out of a study of shared clonotypes between healthy human individuals. Assay used: immunoSEQ multiplex PCR; TCRdb lists only in-frame clones, some missing. The table records over a million clones, around 98.5% of them present only once. CDR1 is SGHTA, CDR2 FQGNSA, per germline. The CDR3 runs to 17 residues. V was clipped by 1 base and J by 6 bases; unmatched bases: 8. The sequence derives from a man aged 30-40 years in good health. This rearrangement joins TRBV7-2 to TRBJ1-4; 10 bases map to TRBD1. Sequenced: naive CD4+ T cells sorted from blood. Regarding subset: CD45RA+ positively selected. DNA for the CDR3: TGTGCCAGCAGCTTAGATGGGACAGGGGTGATTTATGAAAAACTGTTTTTT. Its translation: CASSLDGTGVIYEKLFF.